The following is a TCR beta chain sequence with its context. The specificity of this receptor is unknown. Within one base of it there is no much larger clone, and no base qualities were kept. For CDR1 and CDR2, the germline V gene (reference sequence) lists GTSNPN and SVGIG. V is pared back by 2 bases and J by 0 bases, with 8 bases lying between the germline termini. The CDR3 measures 15 amino acids from cysteine to phenylalanine. Here the CDR3 DNA is all that survives: 45 bases in frame from base 1. Patients with a history of autoimmune disease or receiving systemic immunosuppression were excluded from the trial. In every dose cohort, peripheral blood was drawn for TCR sequencing at baseline, cycle 4 day 1, and cycle 7 day 1. The samples were drawn from a first-in-human, open-label, multicenter phase I dose-escalation trial of ivuxolimab. Adults with locally advanced or metastatic head and neck squamous cell, hepatocellular, melanoma or renal cell carcinoma were enrolled in the trial. Before TCR sequencing, CD4+ and CD8+ T cells were separately sorted from peripheral blood.

For sequencing of the TCRbeta CDR3 region, genomic DNA was extracted from the sorted cells. The immunoSEQ Assay was used to sequence the TCRbeta CDR3 regions. TCRdb limited this immuneACCESS table to in-frame rearrangements with V and J called. A share of clones is missing; checked studies link under half to unresolved V genes, and the rest is unexplained. Recorded for this sample are 70,000 to 75,000 clones; 90% to 95% of them occurred a single time. The ten largest clones represent 0.44% of the sample. The sample is drawn from a study of OX40 agonist ivuxolimab in advanced cancers. At the level of the whole study: Ivuxolimab, which targeted the costimulatory receptor OX40 (CD134), was an agonistic, fully human IgG2 monoclonal antibody. Prior anti-PD-1, anti-PD-L1 or anti-CTLA-4 therapy was permitted, and checkpoint inhibitors had been received by about two fifths of dose-escalation patients. In the dose-escalation cohort, roughly four fifths of patients were male, and the mean age was roughly 60 years, with a range of 23 to 79. The paper reports the monotherapy dose-escalation portion (N ≈ 50 patients) of the phase I ivuxolimab trial. Intravenous ivuxolimab was administered to patients every 2 weeks at six dose levels: 0.01, 0.1, 0.3, 1.5, 3 and 10 mg/kg. Of the approximately 54 patients in dose escalation, about 20 had hepatocellular carcinoma, approximately 15 had melanoma, 9 had renal cell carcinoma and 9 had head and neck cancer. The purpose of peripheral TCRbeta sequencing was to test whether ivuxolimab changed TCR sequence diversity and led to clonal T-cell expansion. Partial responses were achieved by three dose-escalation patients, of whom one had hepatocellular carcinoma and two had cutaneous melanoma.

The research as a whole found: Low levels of normalized T-cell clonal expansion were also seen in some patients who did not respond. After ivuxolimab, expanded clones were on average more numerous among CD8+ T cells than among CD4+ T cells. In the 0.1-3.0 mg/kg groups, partial responders had among the lowest normalized peripheral clonal expansion, particularly in CD8+ T cells. Which antigens the clonally expanded peripheral T cells were specific for was not determined. Clonal expansion of both CD4+ and CD8+ blood T cells was observed from baseline to week 6 at doses 0.1 to 3.0 mg/kg.

This clonotype was sampled from an adult with an advanced solid tumor such as melanoma, head and neck, liver or kidney cancer. This specimen was CD4+ or CD8+ T cells sorted from blood, taken in a trial of the OX40 agonist ivuxolimab. The rearrangement combines TRBV30 with TRBJ2-6; the best D guess is TRBD1, with 6 bases matching. The nucleotide sequence is TGTGCCTGGAGTCAGGGGAGCTCTGGGGCCAACGTCCTGACTTTC. Its coded protein is CAWSQGSSGANVLTF. The entire variable domain, with the stretches around the CDR3 drawn from the reference TRBV30 and TRBJ2-6 proteins, is SQTIHQWPATLVQPVGSPLSLECTVEGTSNPNLYWYRQAAGRGLQLLFYSVGIGQISSEVPQNLSASRPQDRQFILSSKKLLLSDSGFYLCAWSQGSSGANVLTFGAGSRLTVL.